This T cell receptor beta chain was identified in a study of T cell responses to AZD1222 COVID-19 vaccine. Notes on the study in general: Clonal diversity may have been underestimated in mostly white British donors. Across spike, vaccine-associated CD4 TCRs were found, dominant at 160-218 and 743-854.

Using immunoSEQ multiplex PCR, the repertoire was profiled, and TCRdb retains in-frame clones only, with some absent. The table lists roughly 120,000 clones, about 90% of them singletons. The CDR3 is made up of 15 amino acids. CDR1 and CDR2 from the germline V gene are MDHEN and SYDVKM. V shed 5 bases and J shed 7 bases, with 18 bases lying between them. For this clone: The antigen is undetermined.

Specimen: peripheral blood, collected on day 0 of AZD1222 vaccination. The source is an adult in good health. This chain uses TRBV28 with TRBJ2-1, with D possibly TRBD2 on 6 matching bases. This CDR3 is CASSLRRREVNEQFF. The CDR3 bases are TGTGCCAGCAGTCTTAGACGGAGGGAGGTAAATGAGCAGTTCTTC.